Here is one TCR beta chain with its context. The antigen is undetermined. V gave up 3 bases and J gave up 1 base, with 10 bases separating them. Looked up from germline, CDR1 is SGHRS and CDR2 is YFSETQ. This CDR3 comprises 14 residues. TCRdb ran MiXCR on the 5' RACE reads and lists one entry per CDR3 protein. The data show 450,000 to 650,000 distinct CDR3 sequences, with 7.5% to 10% seen just once and approximately 3% held by the top ten. The entry originates in a study of identical twins. General observations from the study: Out-of-frame alpha sequences shared by twins showed excess low generation probability.

These data were also reused for a study on yellow fever vaccine responses in identical twins.

This TCR derives from a woman aged 18-30 years in good health. The rearrangement joins TRBV5-1 to TRBJ2-5; possibly TRBD1 for D (6 bases). What was sequenced was PBMCs. CDR3 region: CASSWRTAQETQYF. CDR3 coding DNA: TGCGCCAGCAGCTGGCGGACAGCCCAAGAGACCCAGTACTTC.